This T cell receptor beta chain is drawn from a study of blood T cell repertoires in COVID-19. This CDR3 spans 18 amino acids. Looked up from germline, CDR1 is MDHEN and CDR2 is SYDVKM. V was pared by 2 bases and J by 1 base, with 15 bases between. Sequencing was performed with immunoSEQ multiplex PCR; in TCRdb, only in-frame clones are kept and a portion is missing. The sample shows around 150,000 clones, roughly 90% of them seen only once. The TCR comes from a man in his forties or fifties with active or convalescent COVID-19. V gene TRBV28 combines with J gene TRBJ1-6; D is ambiguous. The source material was peripheral blood. Written as DNA, the CDR3 is TGTGCCAGCAGTTTAATAGGCGGGGTTTGGTCCTATAATTCACCCCTCCACTTT. This sequence encodes CASSLIGGVWSYNSPLHF.